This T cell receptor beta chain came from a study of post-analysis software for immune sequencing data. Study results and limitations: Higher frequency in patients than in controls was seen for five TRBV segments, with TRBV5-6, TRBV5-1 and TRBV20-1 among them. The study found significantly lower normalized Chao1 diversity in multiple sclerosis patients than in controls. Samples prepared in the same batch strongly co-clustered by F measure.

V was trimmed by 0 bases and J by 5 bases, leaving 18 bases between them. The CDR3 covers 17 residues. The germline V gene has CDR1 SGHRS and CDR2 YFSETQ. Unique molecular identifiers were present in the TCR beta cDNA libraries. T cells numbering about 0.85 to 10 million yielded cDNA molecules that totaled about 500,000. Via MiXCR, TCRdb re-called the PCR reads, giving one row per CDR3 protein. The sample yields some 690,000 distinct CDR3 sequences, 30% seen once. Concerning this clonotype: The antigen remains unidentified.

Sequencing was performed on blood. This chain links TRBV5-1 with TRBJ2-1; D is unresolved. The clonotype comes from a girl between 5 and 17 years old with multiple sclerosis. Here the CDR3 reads CASSLADLGSPNNEQFF. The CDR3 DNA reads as TGCGCCAGCAGCTTGGCCGATCTGGGGTCGCCTAACAATGAGCAGTTCTTC.